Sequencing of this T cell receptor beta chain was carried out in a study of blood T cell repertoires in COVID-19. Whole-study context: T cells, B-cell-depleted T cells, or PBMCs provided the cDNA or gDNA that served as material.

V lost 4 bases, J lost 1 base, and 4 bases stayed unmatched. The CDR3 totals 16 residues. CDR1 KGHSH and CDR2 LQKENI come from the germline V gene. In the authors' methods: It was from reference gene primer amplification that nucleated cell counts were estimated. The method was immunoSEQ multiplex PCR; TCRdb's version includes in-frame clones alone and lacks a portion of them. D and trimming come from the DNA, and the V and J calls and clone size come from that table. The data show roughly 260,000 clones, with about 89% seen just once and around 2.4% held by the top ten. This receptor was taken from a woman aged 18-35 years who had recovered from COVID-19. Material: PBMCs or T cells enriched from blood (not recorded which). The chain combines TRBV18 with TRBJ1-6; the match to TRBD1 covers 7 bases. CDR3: CASSQTGLSYNSPLHF. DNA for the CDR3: TGTGCCAGCTCACAGACAGGGTTATCCTATAATTCACCCCTCCACTTT.